This TCR beta chain was identified during a study of breast tumors, draining lymph nodes, adjacent tissues listed by TCRdb under 2016. For the wider study: TCR beta repertoires were compared across tumor, adjacent nontumor tissue and axillary lymph nodes obtained from breast cancer patients. In human breast cancer, the study set out to evaluate how tumor, surrounding tissue and draining lymph node repertoires relate to one another and whether T cells may move between these sites. The full study reports these points: Rather than being directly demonstrated, the conclusion that tumor T cells originate in lymph nodes was presented as consistent with a hypothesis. Tumor and nontumor tissue repertoires were significantly more similar in luminal-like than in basal-like breast cancer. A scenario in which most tumor T cells derive from the lymph node and then expand within tumor tissue was judged to be consistent with the data. T-cell repertoire diversity in tumors was found to be lower than in lymph nodes but higher than in nontumor tissue, and preferential V and J gene usage was observed.

Trimming removed 5 bases from V and 4 bases from J; the gene matches leave 6 bases unexplained. Taken from cysteine to phenylalanine, the CDR3 has 14 residues. The DNA shown is the 42-base CDR3, in frame from base 1. CDR1 and CDR2 are drawn from the germline V gene: SGHTA, FQGNSA. TCRdb shows the sequencer as Illumina HiSeq 2000. TCR beta chain libraries were generated by multiplex PCR amplification. The amplified TCR beta chain products were analyzed by high-throughput sequencing. Starting from the raw public reads, TCRdb applied fastp trimming at Q25, assembled clones with MiXCR and retained in-frame beta chains. Each CDR3 protein gets just one entry, which takes the most common genes and DNA from the rows behind it. This sample gives around 140,000 distinct CDR3 sequences in total; approximately 32% of them show up just once. Together, the top ten hold about 2.5% of the sample. Lymph node samples came from the axillary draining lymph nodes of breast cancer patients.

This clonotype has ten or more counts. Its antigen specificity is not known. Base qualities are not at hand, and no much larger clone is one base apart. The origin of this receptor is a female donor with breast cancer. Some clones in this sample may be carry-over from other donors' samples. The sequenced material came from axillary lymph node tissue. Here the chain combines TRBV7-2 and TRBJ1-2; TRBD1 fits 8 bases in the junction. The nucleotide sequence is TGTGCCAGCAGCCCAGGACAGGGCTTCTATGGCTACACCTTC. The encoded protein is CASSPGQGFYGYTF.